This T cell receptor (beta chain) is drawn from a study of blood T cell repertoires in COVID-19. Study information: Samples of COVID-19 (acute and convalescent) were obtained from the United States, Italy and Spain.

The assay was immunoSEQ multiplex PCR, and TCRdb's table has in-frame clones only and misses some. There are 65,000 to 75,000 clones in the sample; 89% occur only once, and about 5% lies in the top ten. This CDR3 region has 16 residues. Losses at the gene ends were 2 bases for V and 5 bases for J; bases not matched to a gene: 11. Germline V gene data show CDR1 as SGHDT and CDR2 as YYEEEE. The TCR sequence derives from a woman aged 45-65 years with active COVID-19. The sample consisted of peripheral blood. The V call is TRBV5-6, the J call TRBJ1-1; 8 bases map to TRBD1. CDR3 DNA: TGTGCCAGCAGCTTAGGAGCAGGGGGCAGTGGGACTGAAGCTTTCTTT. Its translation: CASSLGAGGSGTEAFF.